This T cell receptor beta chain comes out of a study of shared clonotypes between healthy human individuals. Study-wide background: The study enrolled a couple of women and a few men aged 18 to 49.

V lost 2 bases to trimming and J lost 1 base, with 12 bases between them. The CDR3 runs 15 residues. The germline V gene has CDR1 GTSNPN and CDR2 SVGIG (reference sequence). Method: immunoSEQ multiplex PCR; TCRdb's copy keeps in-frame clones and lacks some. The sample holds roughly 1,000,000 clones, around three quarters seen once. The genes are TRBV30 and TRBJ2-4; D is uncertain. The sequenced sample was memory CD4+ T cells from PBMCs. Regarding subset: CD45RA-negative fraction. This TCR derives from a man between 18 and 29 years old in good health. Some clones in this sample may be carry-over from other donors' samples. In DNA form, the CDR3 reads TGTGCCTGGAGTCGCTCCGAAGTGGCCAAAAACATTCAGTACTTC. Translating it yields CAWSRSEVAKNIQYF.